Described below is a single T cell receptor (beta chain) sequence and its context. The antigen remains undetermined. The source of the sample is a study of shared clonotypes between healthy human individuals. Study summary: Per donor, three plates held CD4 naive cells, three held CD4 memory, two held CD8 naive and one held CD8 memory.

Whole-study findings and limits: When naive CD4 clonotypes were compared across several donors, approximately 5% were shared. Rarefaction gave evidence that sorted-subset sequencing remained incomplete despite large depth.

Repertoires were generated with immunoSEQ multiplex PCR, while TCRdb's copy carries only in-frame clones and drops some. Of about 700,000 clones in the sample, about 91% are singletons; the top ten hold 24%. Germline values: CDR1 SEHNR, CDR2 FQNEAQ (reference sequence). The CDR3 spans 16 residues. Trimming removed 4 bases from V and 3 bases from J; junction bases left unmatched: 11. CD8 cells classed as naive were CD45RO-negative and positively selected for CCR7, excluding terminally differentiated effector memory CD45RA+ cells. This TCR was sampled from a man aged 30-40 years in good health. The sequencing sample was made of naive CD8+ T cells sorted from blood. The genes are TRBV7-9 and TRBJ2-7; 8 bases map to TRBD2. The CDR3 coding sequence is TGTGCCAGCAGCTCACACAGCGGGAGTCTCTTCTACGAGCAGTACTTC. Translating it yields CASSSHSGSLFYEQYF.